This record looks at one T cell receptor (beta chain) sequence and its context. The data stem from a study of blood T cell repertoires in COVID-19. Across the whole study: PBMCs, B-cell-depleted T cells, or T cells were the source of the cDNA or gDNA that made up the material.

Original data processing: Estimates of nucleated cell counts were drawn from the amplification of reference gene primers. Measured with immunoSEQ multiplex PCR; TCRdb has only the in-frame clones, and not every one. For V, J and clone size, that table is used; D and trimming come from the DNA. The repertoire holds over 100,000 clones, with over 60% as singletons. In germline, CDR1 is MDHEN, CDR2 SYDVKM. The CDR3 spans 15 residues. Trimming took 6 bases from V and 8 from J; bases not matched to a gene: 11. The J gene is TRBJ1-4, the V gene TRBV28; 8 bases match TRBD1. The TCR comes from an older woman with acute or convalescent COVID-19. Sequencing was performed on peripheral blood. Here the CDR3 reads CASSPPQGEGEKLFF. Written as DNA, the CDR3 is TGTGCCAGCAGCCCTCCACAGGGGGAGGGAGAAAAACTGTTTTTT.